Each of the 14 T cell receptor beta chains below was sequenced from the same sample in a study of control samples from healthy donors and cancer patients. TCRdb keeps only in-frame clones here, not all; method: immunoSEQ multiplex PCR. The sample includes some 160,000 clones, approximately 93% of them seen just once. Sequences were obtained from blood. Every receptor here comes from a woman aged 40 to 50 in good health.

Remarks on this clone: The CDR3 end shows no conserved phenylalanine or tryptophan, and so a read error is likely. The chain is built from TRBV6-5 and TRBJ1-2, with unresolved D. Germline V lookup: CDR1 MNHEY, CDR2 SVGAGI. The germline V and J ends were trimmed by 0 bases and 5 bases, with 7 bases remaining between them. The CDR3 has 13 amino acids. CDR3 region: CASSYSGGYGYTL. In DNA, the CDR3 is TGTGCCAGCAGTTACTCCGGCGGTTATGGCTACACCCTC.

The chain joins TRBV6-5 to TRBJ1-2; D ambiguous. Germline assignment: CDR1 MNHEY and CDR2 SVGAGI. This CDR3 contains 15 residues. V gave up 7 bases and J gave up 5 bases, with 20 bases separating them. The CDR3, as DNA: TGTGCCAGCACCCTAGCGGGATCGGGCATTTATGGCTACACCTTC. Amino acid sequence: CASTLAGSGIYGYTF.

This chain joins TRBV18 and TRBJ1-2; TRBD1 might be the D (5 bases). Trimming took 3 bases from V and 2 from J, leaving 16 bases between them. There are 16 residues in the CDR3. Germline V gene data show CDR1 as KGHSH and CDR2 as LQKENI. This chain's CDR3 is CASSPRQLSTNYGYTF. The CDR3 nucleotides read TGTGCCAGCTCACCCCGACAGCTATCTACCAACTATGGCTACACCTTC.

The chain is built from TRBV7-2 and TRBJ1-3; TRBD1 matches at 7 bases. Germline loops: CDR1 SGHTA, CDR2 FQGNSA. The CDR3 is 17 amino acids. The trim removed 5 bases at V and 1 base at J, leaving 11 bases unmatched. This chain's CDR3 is CASSRQGTASSGNTIYF. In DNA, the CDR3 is TGTGCCAGCAGCCGTCAAGGGACAGCTTCATCTGGAAACACCATATATTTT.

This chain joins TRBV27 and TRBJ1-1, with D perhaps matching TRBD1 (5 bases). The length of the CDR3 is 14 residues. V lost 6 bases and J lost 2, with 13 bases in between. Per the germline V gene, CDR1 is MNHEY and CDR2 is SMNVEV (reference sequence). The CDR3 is CASSLLQVNTEAFF. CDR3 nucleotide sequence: TGTGCCAGCAGCCTCCTACAGGTAAACACTGAAGCTTTCTTT.

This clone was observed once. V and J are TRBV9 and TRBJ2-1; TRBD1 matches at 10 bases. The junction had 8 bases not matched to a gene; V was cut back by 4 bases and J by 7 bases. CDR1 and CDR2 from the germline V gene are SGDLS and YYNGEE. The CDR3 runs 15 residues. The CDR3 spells CASSTGQGLWNEQFF. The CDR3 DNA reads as TGTGCCAGCAGCACGGGACAGGGGCTTTGGAATGAGCAGTTCTTC.

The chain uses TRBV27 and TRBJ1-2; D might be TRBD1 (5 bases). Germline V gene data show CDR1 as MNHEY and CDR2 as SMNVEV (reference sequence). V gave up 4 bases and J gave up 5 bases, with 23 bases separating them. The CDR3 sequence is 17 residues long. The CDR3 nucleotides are TGTGCCAGCAGTTATAACCGGGACCTACTATATAGATATGGCTACACCTTC. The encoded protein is CASSYNRDLLYRYGYTF.

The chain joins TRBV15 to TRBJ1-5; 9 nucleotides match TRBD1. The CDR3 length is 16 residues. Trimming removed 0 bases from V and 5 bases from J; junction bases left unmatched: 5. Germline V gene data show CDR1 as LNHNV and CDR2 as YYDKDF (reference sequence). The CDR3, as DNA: TGTGCCACCAGCAGAGACGGGACAGGGAACGATCAGCCCCAGCATTTT. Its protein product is CATSRDGTGNDQPQHF. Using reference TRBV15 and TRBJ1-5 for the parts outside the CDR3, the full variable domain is DAMVIQNPRYQVTQFGKPVTLSCSQTLNHNVMYWYQQKSSQAPKLLFHYYDKDFNNEADTPDNFQSRRPNTSFCFLDIRSPGLGDTAMYLCATSRDGTGNDQPQHFGDGTRLSIL.

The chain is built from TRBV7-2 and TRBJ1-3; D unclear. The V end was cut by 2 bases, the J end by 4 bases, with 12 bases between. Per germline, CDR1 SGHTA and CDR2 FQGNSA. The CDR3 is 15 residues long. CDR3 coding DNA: TGTGCCAGCAGCTTATATTCCGGGTACGGAAACACCATATATTTT. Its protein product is CASSLYSGYGNTIYF.

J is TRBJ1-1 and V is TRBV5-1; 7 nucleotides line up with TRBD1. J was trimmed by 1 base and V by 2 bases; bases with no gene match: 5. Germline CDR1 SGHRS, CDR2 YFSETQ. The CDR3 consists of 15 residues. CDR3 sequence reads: CASSLLQGRNTEAFF. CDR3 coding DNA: TGCGCCAGCAGCTTATTACAGGGGAGGAACACTGAAGCTTTCTTT.

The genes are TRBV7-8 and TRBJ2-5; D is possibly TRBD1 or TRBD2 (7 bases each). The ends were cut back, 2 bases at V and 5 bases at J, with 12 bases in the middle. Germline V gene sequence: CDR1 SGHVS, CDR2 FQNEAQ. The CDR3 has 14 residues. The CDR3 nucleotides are TGTGCCAGCAGCTTAAGGGGGCGGGGGGAGACCCAGTACTTC. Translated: CASSLRGRGETQYF.

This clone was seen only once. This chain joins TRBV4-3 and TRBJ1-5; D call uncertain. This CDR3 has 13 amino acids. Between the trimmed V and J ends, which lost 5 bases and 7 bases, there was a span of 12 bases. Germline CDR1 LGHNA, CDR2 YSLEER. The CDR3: CASSEAWNQPQHF. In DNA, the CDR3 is TGCGCCAGCAGCGAGGCATGGAACCAGCCCCAGCATTTT.

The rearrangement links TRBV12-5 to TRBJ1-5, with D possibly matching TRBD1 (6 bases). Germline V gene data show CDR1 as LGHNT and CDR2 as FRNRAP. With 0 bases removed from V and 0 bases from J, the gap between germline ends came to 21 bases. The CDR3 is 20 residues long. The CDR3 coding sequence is TGTGCTAGTGGTTTGGTACGGGGGGCGGGAAAGCGGTATAGCAATCAGCCCCAGCATTTT. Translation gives CASGLVRGAGKRYSNQPQHF.

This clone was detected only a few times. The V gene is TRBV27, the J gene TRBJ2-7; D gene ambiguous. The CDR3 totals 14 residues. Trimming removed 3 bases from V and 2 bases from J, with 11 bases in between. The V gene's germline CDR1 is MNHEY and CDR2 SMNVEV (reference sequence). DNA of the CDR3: TGTGCCAGCAGTTTCTCAGACGGAACCTACGAGCAGTACTTC. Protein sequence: CASSFSDGTYEQYF.